The 5 T cell receptor beta chains presented below share a single source sample, sequenced in a study of T cell repertoires in cytomegalovirus infection. TCRdb re-analysed the reads in MiXCR, keeping a single row per CDR3 protein. The table lists more than 150,000 distinct CDR3 sequences, roughly 19% of them singletons. Sequenced sample: PBMCs. The receptors derive from a human donor in good health (CMV status not recorded). Some clones in this sample may be carry-over from other donors' samples.

The rearrangement links TRBV6-2 or TRBV6-3 to TRBJ2-1, with 11 bases aligning to TRBD1. The CDR3 is 14 residues long. V was clipped by 7 bases and J by 4 bases; unmatched bases: 3. Germline V gives CDR1 MNHEY, CDR2 SVGEGT. Here the CDR3 reads CASMDRGLYNEQFF. In DNA form, the CDR3 reads TGTGCCAGCATGGACAGGGGGCTGTACAATGAGCAGTTCTTC.

This clonotype has ten or more counts. The chain couples TRBV7-2 to TRBJ1-1; 9 bases match TRBD1. V was clipped by 6 bases and J by 6 bases; unmatched bases: 8. The CDR3 length is 14 residues. Germline V gene lookup returns CDR1 SGHTA and CDR2 FQGNSA. CDR3 in DNA: TGTGCCAGCAGACGGGACAGGGTTGATGCTGAAGCTTTCTTT. It translates to CASRRDRVDAEAFF. Full variable domain (remainder filled in from reference TRBV7-2 and TRBJ1-1): GAGVSQSPSNKVTEKGKDVELRCDPISGHTALYWYRQSLGQGLEFLIYFQGNSAPDKSGLPSDRFSAERTGGSVSTLTIQRTQQEDSAVYLCASRRDRVDAEAFFGQGTRLTVV.

This clonotype was detected only a few times. The CDR3 loop is CASSLWDRGGRAEQFF. The CDR3 DNA reads TGTGCCAGCAGTTTATGGGACAGGGGAGGAAGAGCTGAGCAGTTCTTC. This chain links TRBV27 with TRBJ2-1, with 10 positions matching TRBD1. The CDR3 contains 16 residues. The ends lost 1 base at V and 9 bases at J; junction bases unmatched: 9. Germline-derived CDR1 and CDR2 are MNHEY and SMNVEV (reference sequence).

V usage is TRBV6-5 and J usage is TRBJ2-1; 9 nucleotides line up with TRBD1. The CDR3 is 14 residues long. Per the germline V gene, CDR1 is MNHEY and CDR2 is SVGAGI. The J segment lost 6 bases and the V segment lost 4 bases, leaving 4 bases of the junction unmatched. The CDR3 DNA reads TGTGCCAGCAGTTCGGACAGGGGTTTCAATGAGCAGTTCTTC. This translates into CASSSDRGFNEQFF.

This clonotype was seen more than once but under ten times. The CDR3 protein is CASSPSGSRNEQYF. DNA for the CDR3: TGTGCCAGTTCCCCTAGCGGGAGCAGAAACGAGCAGTACTTC. The chain employs TRBV11-1 and TRBJ2-7; TRBD2 matches at 10 bases. The trim removed 9 bases at V and 5 bases at J, leaving 10 bases unmatched. Germline loops: CDR1 SGHAT, CDR2 FQDESV (reference sequence). The CDR3 is made up of 14 amino acids.